The rows below give T cell receptor beta chains drawn from one sample of a study of CD8 T cells in Susac syndrome. One entry per CDR3 protein, called by TCRdb with MiXCR from the immunoSEQ multiplex PCR reads. This sample has 160,000 or so distinct CDR3 sequences, with 95% found just once. Sample: CD4+ T cells from PBMCs. The receptors stem from a human donor with Susac syndrome. Both conserved end residues are part of each CDR3. The D gene is left open where the match is weak. Expanded clones are given a class, and other clones once, few, many or no size at all.

abundance,j_gene,d_gene,v_gene,CDR3nt,CDR3aa
.,TRBJ2-1,.,TRBV7-3,TGTGCCAGCAGCTTTGGTTCTGCAGGGGCGGGCTATGAGCAGTTCTTC,CASSFGSAGAGYEQFF
.,TRBJ1-2,.,TRBV19,TGTGCCAGCGGGGGGGATCGGCGACATGGCTACACCTTC,CASGGDRRHGYTF
.,TRBJ2-5,.,TRBV20-1,TGCAGTGTGGGGCTTCTTCAAGAGACCCAGTACTTC,CSVGLLQETQYF
.,TRBJ1-2,TRBD1,TRBV3-1,TGTGCCAGCAGCCAAGCGAGAGACAGGGGAGGCTACACCTTC,CASSQARDRGGYTF
.,TRBJ1-5,TRBD1,TRBV20-1,TGCAGTGCCGGTCAGGGGGCCCATCAGCCCCAGCATTTT,CSAGQGAHQPQHF
.,TRBJ1-4,TRBD1,TRBV3-1,TGTGCCAGCAGCCGAGGACAGGCGGAAATGGAAAAACTGTTTTTT,CASSRGQAEMEKLFF
once,TRBJ1-5,.,TRBV7-2,TGTGCCAGCAGCTCGGGGGACCGCAATCAGCCCCAGCATTTT,CASSSGDRNQPQHF
once,TRBJ2-2,.,TRBV9,TGTGCCAGCAGCTTCTACAGGGTTACCGGGGAGCTGTTTTTT,CASSFYRVTGELFF
.,TRBJ2-4,.,TRBV7-6,TGTGCCAGCAGCGGGTGGGGCAGAAAAAACATTCAGTACTTC,CASSGWGRKNIQYF
.,TRBJ2-1,.,TRBV24-1,TGTGCCACCTCCCGAGGAGGGATAGGTGAGAATGAGCAGTTCTTC,CATSRGGIGENEQFF
.,TRBJ1-2,.,TRBV18,TGTGCCAGCTCACCGCTCGGGGTGGGCTACACCTTC,CASSPLGVGYTF
.,TRBJ1-6,.,TRBV15,TGTGCCACCAGCAGAGAAGGACAGAGAAATTCACCCCTCCACTTT,CATSREGQRNSPLHF
.,TRBJ2-2,TRBD2,TRBV20-1,TGCAGTGCTAGGACTAGCGGCGCCAAGAACACCGGGGAGCTGTTTTTT,CSARTSGAKNTGELFF
.,TRBJ2-5,.,TRBV4-2,TGTGCCAGCAGCCAAGATACCAGGCAGGCGGGGACCCAGTACTTC,CASSQDTRQAGTQYF
.,TRBJ1-1,.,TRBV12-3/TRBV12-4,TGTGCCAGCAGTTTTTCAACAGGGAGCACTGAAGCTTTCTTT,CASSFSTGSTEAFF
.,TRBJ2-7,.,TRBV19,TGTGCCAGTAGTATGACAGAGAGCTCCTACGAGCAGTACTTC,CASSMTESSYEQYF
.,TRBJ1-1,.,TRBV7-3,TGTGCCAGCAGCTTAACCCCCTCCATGAACACTGAAGCTTTCTTT,CASSLTPSMNTEAFF
.,TRBJ1-6,.,TRBV14,TGTGCCAGCAGCCCGGACAGAGGGGATTCACCCCTCCACTTT,CASSPDRGDSPLHF
.,TRBJ2-7,.,TRBV29-1,TGCAGCGTTGTATCTTACGGGGGCGACTCCTACGAGCAGTACTTC,CSVVSYGGDSYEQYF
.,TRBJ1-2,.,TRBV29-1,TGCAGCGGCCTACAGGGTCGGGATGGCTACACCTTC,CSGLQGRDGYTF
.,TRBJ2-1,TRBD1,TRBV4-3,TGCGCCAGCAGCCGGGACAGGGGGCCTACATACAATGAGCAGTTCTTC,CASSRDRGPTYNEQFF
.,TRBJ1-1,TRBD1,TRBV20-1,TGCAGTGCCCCCCAGGGGGTGAGGGAAGCTTTCTTT,CSAPQGVREAFF
once,TRBJ1-6,TRBD1,TRBV27,TGTGCCAGCAGCCAAGGGGGCGTCCCTAATAATTCACCCCTCCACTTT,CASSQGGVPNNSPLHF
.,TRBJ2-5,TRBD2,TRBV12-3/TRBV12-4,TGTGCCAGCAGTCCTAGCGGGGGATTGCGGGAGACCCAGTACTTC,CASSPSGGLRETQYF
.,TRBJ1-3,TRBD1,TRBV29-1,TGCAGCGTTGAAGATTCCCTGACAGGGAAGTTTGGAAACACCATATATTTT,CSVEDSLTGKFGNTIYF
.,TRBJ2-5,.,TRBV9,TGTGCCAGCAGCGTAAGCGATTACCAAGAGACCCAGTACTTC,CASSVSDYQETQYF
.,TRBJ1-2,.,TRBV2,TGTGCCGGAAGCGCGGGCCGTCGCCATGGCTACACCTTC,CAGSAGRRHGYTF
.,TRBJ1-5,.,TRBV30,TGTGCCTGGAGTAAGAGGGCTCAGCCCCAGCATTTT,CAWSKRAQPQHF
.,TRBJ1-5,.,TRBV20-1,TGCAGTGCTAGAGAGGCCGGGGGAGGGGCCCATCAGCCCCAGCATTTT,CSAREAGGGAHQPQHF
.,TRBJ1-2,TRBD1,TRBV20-1,TGCAGTGCCCGAAACTCCCCGGGACAGGGTTCCGACTATGGCTACACCTTC,CSARNSPGQGSDYGYTF
.,TRBJ1-2,TRBD1,TRBV7-9,TGTGCCAGCAGCGGGACAGAGGGAGGCTACACCTTC,CASSGTEGGYTF
.,TRBJ2-5,TRBD2,TRBV14,TGTGCCAGCAGCCAAGATATACTAGCGGGGCAAGAGACCCAGTACTTC,CASSQDILAGQETQYF
.,TRBJ2-1,TRBD1,TRBV5-5,TGTGCCAGCAGCTCGGACAGGGGGGATGAGCAGTTCTTC,CASSSDRGDEQFF
.,TRBJ1-6,.,TRBV5-1,TGCGCCAGCAGCTTGGGGCAGGATAGCTCACCCCTCCACTTT,CASSLGQDSSPLHF
.,TRBJ1-5,TRBD1,TRBV3-1,TGTGCCAGCAGCCCCTTGACAGGGGATCAGCCCCAGCATTTT,CASSPLTGDQPQHF
once,TRBJ2-7,.,TRBV6-5,TGTGCCAGCAGTTTCAGGGGAGACTACGAGCAGTACTTC,CASSFRGDYEQYF
.,TRBJ1-5,.,TRBV20-1,TGCAGTGCTGAACAGGGAGGGCAGCCCCAGCATTTT,CSAEQGGQPQHF
.,TRBJ2-7,.,TRBV15,TGTGCCACCAGCAGGACTAAATTTGTCGACGAGCAGTACTTC,CATSRTKFVDEQYF
once,TRBJ2-1,TRBD1,TRBV4-1,TGCGCCAGCACCCTGGAGGGACAGGGGGCGGGGGGGACCTACAATGAGCAGTTCTTC,CASTLEGQGAGGTYNEQFF
.,TRBJ1-3,.,TRBV29-1,TGCAGCGTTGTGACGGGGCTCTCTGGAAACACCATATATTTT,CSVVTGLSGNTIYF
.,TRBJ1-1,TRBD1,TRBV12-3/TRBV12-4,TGTGCCAGCAATCACCGACAGGGGAGGTGGACTGAAGCTTTCTTT,CASNHRQGRWTEAFF
.,TRBJ2-2,.,TRBV6-5,TGTGCCAGCAATCGGGACGGGAACACCGGGGAGCTGTTTTTT,CASNRDGNTGELFF